The TCR beta chain under discussion was sequenced for a study of blood T cell repertoires in COVID-19. Clones were read by immunoSEQ multiplex PCR, and TCRdb kept only the in-frame ones, dropping some. The sample includes about 150,000 clones, just under 85% seen only once; the top ten take more than 5%. This CDR3 spans 17 amino acids. In germline, CDR1 is LGHDT, CDR2 YNNKEL (reference sequence). As to this clone: Germline is not matched at one junction end, which may reflect a read error.

The sequence was collected from a woman aged 35 to 49 who had recovered from COVID-19. Sequenced: PBMCs or T cells enriched from blood (not recorded which). V is TRBV3-1 (or the pseudogene TRBV3-2) and J is TRBJ2-1; a possible D gene is TRBD2 (7 bases). CDR3 amino acids: CASSHVGRGATYNEQFF. CDR3 bases: TGTGCCAGCAGCCATGTGGGGAGGGGGGCCACCTATAATGAGCAGTTCTTC.